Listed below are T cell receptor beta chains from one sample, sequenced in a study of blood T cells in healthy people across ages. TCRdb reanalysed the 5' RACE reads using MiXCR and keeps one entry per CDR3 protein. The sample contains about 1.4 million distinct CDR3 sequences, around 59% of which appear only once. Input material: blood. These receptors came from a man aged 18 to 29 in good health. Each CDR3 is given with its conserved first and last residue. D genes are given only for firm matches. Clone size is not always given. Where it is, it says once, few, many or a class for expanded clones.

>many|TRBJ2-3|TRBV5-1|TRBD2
CASSPRDNDLLAGPHTDTQYF
TGCGCCAGCAGCCCTCGGGACAATGACCTCCTAGCGGGTCCCCACACAGATACGCAGTATTTT
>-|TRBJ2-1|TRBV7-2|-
CASIIPPSAYNEQFF
TGTGCCAGCATCATCCCCCCTAGCGCTTACAATGAGCAGTTCTTC
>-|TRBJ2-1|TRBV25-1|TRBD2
CASSMRGLADFSEQFF
TGTGCCAGCAGTATGAGAGGACTAGCTGATTTTAGTGAGCAGTTCTTC
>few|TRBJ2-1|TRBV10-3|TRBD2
CAISDGGGFNEQFF
TGTGCCATCAGTGACGGCGGGGGATTCAATGAGCAGTTCTTC
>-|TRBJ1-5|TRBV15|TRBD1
CATSRDIQGDRGMQPQHF
TGTGCCACCAGCAGAGATATCCAGGGGGACAGGGGTATGCAGCCCCAGCATTTT
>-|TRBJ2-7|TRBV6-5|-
CASSYADGFGEQYF
TGTGCCAGCAGTTACGCGGATGGGTTTGGCGAGCAGTACTTC
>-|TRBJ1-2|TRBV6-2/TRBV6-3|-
CASRKRASGGYTF
TGTGCCAGCAGGAAGAGGGCGTCGGGAGGCTACACCTTC
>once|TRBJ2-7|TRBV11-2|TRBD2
CASRSPPAGGGQYF
TGTGCCAGCCGGTCCCCCCCAGCGGGGGGAGGGCAGTACTTC
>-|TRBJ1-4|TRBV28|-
CASSLVDTNEKLFF
TGTGCCAGCAGTTTAGTGGACACTAATGAAAAACTGTTTTTT
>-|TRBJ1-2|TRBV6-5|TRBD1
CASLPPYRGKLYGYTF
TGTGCCAGCCTTCCACCTTACAGGGGCAAACTCTATGGCTACACCTTC
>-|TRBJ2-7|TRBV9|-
CASSVGQHYEQYF
TGTGCCAGCAGCGTTGGACAGCACTACGAGCAGTACTTC
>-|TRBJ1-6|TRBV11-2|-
CASSLVWGSSYNSPLHF
TGTGCCAGCAGCCTGGTCTGGGGAAGCTCCTATAATTCACCCCTCCACTTT
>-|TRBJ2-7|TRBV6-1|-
CAGSPKTAGVSSYEQYF
TGTGCCGGCAGCCCTAAAACCGCAGGGGTAAGCTCCTACGAGCAGTACTTC
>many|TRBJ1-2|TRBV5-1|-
CASSLAGFYGYTF
TGCGCCAGCAGCTTAGCGGGGTTCTATGGCTACACCTTC
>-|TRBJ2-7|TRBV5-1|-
CASSLVGTGISYEQYF
TGCGCCAGCAGCTTGGTGGGTACAGGGATTTCTTACGAGCAGTACTTC
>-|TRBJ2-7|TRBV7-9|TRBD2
CASSLATSGGPYEQYF
TGTGCCAGCAGCTTAGCTACTAGCGGGGGACCCTACGAGCAGTACTTC